This is a list of T cell receptor beta chains from one sample in a study of T cells after yellow fever vaccination. Each CDR3 protein is one row after TCRdb ran MiXCR on the 5' RACE reads. The sample yields approximately 550,000 distinct CDR3 sequences, approximately 15% seen once. This specimen was PBMCs, taken on the day of the yellow fever booster vaccination. These receptors came from a man aged 25-40 years who received the YFV17D yellow fever vaccine. CDR3s include the opening cysteine and the closing phenylalanine or tryptophan. Each record gives: clone size, J gene, V gene, D gene, CDR3 DNA, CDR3 protein. The D gene is left open where the match is weak. For some rows the clone size is stated as once, few or many, or as a class when expanded; others skip it.

.	TRBJ2-7	TRBV7-2	.	TGTGCCAGCGCTGGGCGCAGGGGAGGGGTCGAGCAGTACTTC	CASAGRRGGVEQYF
.	TRBJ2-1	TRBV20-1	.	TGCAGTGCTACGGAGCTATTCAGTGAGCAGTTCTTC	CSATELFSEQFF
few	TRBJ2-5	TRBV18	TRBD1	TGTGCCAGCTCACCGCCTCCTACCGGGACAGGGAAAGAGACCCAGTACTTC	CASSPPPTGTGKETQYF
.	TRBJ2-1	TRBV19	TRBD2	TGTGCCAGTAAACCGGGGACTAGTAGTAATCATGAGCAGTTCTTC	CASKPGTSSNHEQFF
few	TRBJ2-7	TRBV10-1	TRBD1	TGCGCCAAGGCGACAGGGGAGGCCGACGAGCAGTACTTC	CAKATGEADEQYF
.	TRBJ2-7	TRBV28	TRBD2	TGTGCCAGCAACCTAGCGGGGAGCTCCTACGAGCAGTACTTC	CASNLAGSSYEQYF
.	TRBJ1-1	TRBV7-2	TRBD1	TGTGCCAGCAGCTTACGAATATCCCTGGGACAGGAAGCTTTCTTT	CASSLRISLGQEAFF
.	TRBJ1-5	TRBV7-2	TRBD1	TGTGCCAGCAGCTTAGCAGACAGGGTGAATCAGCCCCAGCATTTT	CASSLADRVNQPQHF
few	TRBJ2-1	TRBV27	TRBD2	TGTGCCAGCACCCTAGCGGGAGCCCCCTACAATGAGCAGTTCTTC	CASTLAGAPYNEQFF
few	TRBJ2-7	TRBV27	.	TGTGCCAGCAGCCGGGACTGGAGCTCCTACGAGCAGTACTTC	CASSRDWSSYEQYF
few	TRBJ2-7	TRBV5-1	TRBD2	TGCGCCAGCAGCGAAACGCGGGGGTTTCGGGACGAGCAGTACTTC	CASSETRGFRDEQYF
few	TRBJ1-5	TRBV7-9	.	TGTGCCAGCAGCGCAGCGACAGTGTCAGCCCAGCATTTT	CASSAATVSAQHF
many	TRBJ2-3	TRBV6-2/TRBV6-3	.	TGTGCCAGCGGGCAGGGAAGGTCAGATACGCAGTATTTT	CASGQGRSDTQYF
.	TRBJ1-5	TRBV10-3	.	TGTGCCATCAGTGAGTCGAGACAGAGGAGCAATCAGCCCCAGCATTTT	CAISESRQRSNQPQHF
few	TRBJ2-4	TRBV20-1	TRBD2	TGCAGTGCAAAGGGACTAGCGGATTTAGCCAAAAACATTCAGTACTTC	CSAKGLADLAKNIQYF
.	TRBJ2-1	TRBV12-3/TRBV12-4	TRBD2	TGTGCCAGCAGTATTCCTGGACTAGCGGGCGGTAACCGGCAGTTCTTC	CASSIPGLAGGNRQFF
few	TRBJ2-1	TRBV20-1	.	TGCAGTGCTAGAGCTTCAAATGAGCAGTTCTTC	CSARASNEQFF
.	TRBJ2-3	TRBV12-3/TRBV12-4	TRBD1	TGTGCCAGCAGCGGACAGGGATATACGCAGTATTTT	CASSGQGYTQYF
.	TRBJ2-7	TRBV7-9	.	TGTGCCAGCAGCCCAAGGGATCCGGGCGCTAGGTACGAGCAGTACTTC	CASSPRDPGARYEQYF
few	TRBJ1-1	TRBV5-1	.	TGCGCCAGCAGGCAGGAGGTCGGGCGAGCTTTCTTT	CASRQEVGRAFF
few	TRBJ2-4	TRBV28	.	TGTGCCAGCACTCCCGGAGGGGGGCCCGCCGAAAACATTCAGTACTTC	CASTPGGGPAENIQYF
.	TRBJ1-2	TRBV5-5	.	TGTGCCAGCAGGGACAGCAACTATGGCTACACCTTC	CASRDSNYGYTF
.	TRBJ1-4	TRBV6-1	.	TGTGCCAGCAGAGCCTCGGGGGGAGAGGAAAAACTGTTTTTT	CASRASGGEEKLFF
many	TRBJ1-2	TRBV30	.	TGTGCCTGCCCCCTTCGATGGCAAGGCTATGGCTACACCTTC	CACPLRWQGYGYTF
.	TRBJ2-1	TRBV12-3/TRBV12-4	TRBD2	TGTGCCAGCAGGGCGAGTAGCGGGATAAAAGAGCAGTTCTTC	CASRASSGIKEQFF
.	TRBJ1-5	TRBV24-1	.	TGTGCCACCAGTGATACCACTCATGTCAATCAGCCCCAGCATTTT	CATSDTTHVNQPQHF
.	TRBJ1-3	TRBV20-1	.	TGCAGTGCTAGCGGGGAGGGAAACACCATATATTTT	CSASGEGNTIYF
.	TRBJ2-1	TRBV5-1	TRBD2	TGCGCCAGCATGCGGCTAGCGGGGGACTACAATGAGCAGTTCTTC	CASMRLAGDYNEQFF
few	TRBJ2-7	TRBV6-2/TRBV6-3	.	TGTGCCAGCAGTTATCCCTTCGAACGGTACGAGCAGTACTTC	CASSYPFERYEQYF
few	TRBJ2-1	TRBV6-4	.	TGTGCCAGCAGTGAACTACCTTACAATGAGCAGTTCTTC	CASSELPYNEQFF
few	TRBJ2-4	TRBV28	TRBD2	TGTGCCAGCAGCCAATTTGGGGTATTGCGGGAGTTGGCAAACATTCAGTACTTC	CASSQFGVLRELANIQYF
.	TRBJ2-7	TRBV5-1	.	TGCGCCAGCAGCTTGGCCGTACAGGCTTCCTACGAGCAGTACTTC	CASSLAVQASYEQYF
.	TRBJ2-5	TRBV4-3	.	TGCGCCAGCAGCCAAGACTTACAAGAGACCCAGTACTTC	CASSQDLQETQYF
.	TRBJ1-3	TRBV2	.	TGTGCCAGCAGTCCGAAGGGCCCCCAGAACACCATATATTTT	CASSPKGPQNTIYF
.	TRBJ2-1	TRBV29-1	TRBD1	TGCAGCGTGGACCCGGGACAGGGCCGGAATGAGCAGTTCTTC	CSVDPGQGRNEQFF
.	TRBJ2-2	TRBV5-1	.	TGCGCCAGCAGCTTGGAGACTAGTGTGAACACCGGGGAGCTGTTTTTT	CASSLETSVNTGELFF
few	TRBJ1-5	TRBV12-3/TRBV12-4	TRBD1	TGTGCCAGCAGCCCTACAGGGGGCTCTCAGCCCCAGCATTTT	CASSPTGGSQPQHF
few	TRBJ2-5	TRBV28	.	TGTGCCACTGTATACTCAGGGTACCATTACCAAGAGACCCAGTACTTC	CATVYSGYHYQETQYF
.	TRBJ2-1	TRBV6-1	TRBD1	TGTGCCAGCCCCTCGGACAGGACCTACAATGAGCAGTTCTTC	CASPSDRTYNEQFF
.	TRBJ2-5	TRBV29-1	.	TGCAGCGTTGAAGATCTTTGGGAGACCCAGTACTTC	CSVEDLWETQYF
few	TRBJ2-7	TRBV5-1	.	TGCGCCAGCAGGAAAGGCGACAGTCCCAACTCCGAGCAGTACTTC	CASRKGDSPNSEQYF
few	TRBJ2-1	TRBV20-1	TRBD2	TGCAGTGCTGGGGGTAGCGGGAGTTTATATGAGCAGTTCTTC	CSAGGSGSLYEQFF
.	TRBJ2-5	TRBV7-7	.	TGTGCCAGCAGCTTAGGAGCGGCAGCCCAAGAGACCCAGTACTTC	CASSLGAAAQETQYF
few	TRBJ2-2	TRBV20-1	TRBD1	TGCAGTGCTAGACGACAGGGGTCGGACACCGGGGAGCTGTTTTTT	CSARRQGSDTGELFF
.	TRBJ2-1	TRBV7-2	.	TGTGCCAGCGGCAAAACTTTAACGGGGAATGAGCAGTTCTTC	CASGKTLTGNEQFF
few	TRBJ2-2	TRBV5-6	.	TGTGCCAGCAGATTTCGGGACGCCGGGGAGCTGTTTTTT	CASRFRDAGELFF
many	TRBJ1-5	TRBV27	.	TGTGCCAGCAGTTCATACCAGGGAACTCAGCCCCAGCATTTT	CASSSYQGTQPQHF
.	TRBJ2-3	TRBV2	.	TGTGCCAGCAGTGGAGGGGGTTGGGAAACAGATACGCAGTATTTT	CASSGGGWETDTQYF
.	TRBJ2-7	TRBV29-1	TRBD1	TGCAGCGTTGTAGGGACAGGGGACTACGAGCAGTACTTC	CSVVGTGDYEQYF
few	TRBJ2-4	TRBV3-1	.	TGTGCCAGCAGCCCGCACTGGACAGACCCGAACATTCAGTACTTC	CASSPHWTDPNIQYF
few	TRBJ2-6	TRBV12-3/TRBV12-4	.	TGTGCCAGCAGTAGGAAAAGGAGCTCTGGGGCCAACGTCCTGACTTTC	CASSRKRSSGANVLTF